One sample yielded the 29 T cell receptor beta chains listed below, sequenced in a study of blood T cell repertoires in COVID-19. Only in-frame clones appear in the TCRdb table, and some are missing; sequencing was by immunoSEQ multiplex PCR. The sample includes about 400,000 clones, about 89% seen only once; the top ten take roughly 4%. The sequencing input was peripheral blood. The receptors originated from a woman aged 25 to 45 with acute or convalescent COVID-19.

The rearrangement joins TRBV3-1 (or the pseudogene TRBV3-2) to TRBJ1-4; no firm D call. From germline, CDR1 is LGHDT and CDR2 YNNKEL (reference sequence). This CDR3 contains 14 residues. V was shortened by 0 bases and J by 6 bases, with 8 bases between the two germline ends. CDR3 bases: TGTGCCAGCAGCCAAGACCCGAGGGATGAAAAACTGTTTTTT. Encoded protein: CASSQDPRDEKLFF.

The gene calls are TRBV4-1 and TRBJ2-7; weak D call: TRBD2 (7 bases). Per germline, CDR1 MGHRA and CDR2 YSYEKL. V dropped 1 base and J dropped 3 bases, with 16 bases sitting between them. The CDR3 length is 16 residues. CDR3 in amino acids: CASSQVGGGEDYEQYF. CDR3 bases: TGCGCCAGCAGCCAAGTTGGCGGGGGCGAGGACTACGAGCAGTACTTC.

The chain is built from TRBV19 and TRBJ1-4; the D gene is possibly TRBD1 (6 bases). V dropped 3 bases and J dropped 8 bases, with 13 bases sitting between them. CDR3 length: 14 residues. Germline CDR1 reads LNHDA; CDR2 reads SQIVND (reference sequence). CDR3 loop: CASSIAQGREKLFF. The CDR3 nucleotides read TGTGCCAGTAGTATTGCACAGGGCCGAGAAAAACTGTTTTTT.

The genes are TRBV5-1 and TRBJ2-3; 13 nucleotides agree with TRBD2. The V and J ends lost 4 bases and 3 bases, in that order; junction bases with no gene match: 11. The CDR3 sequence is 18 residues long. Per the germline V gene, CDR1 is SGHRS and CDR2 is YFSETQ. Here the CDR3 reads CASSPQGLAGARTDTQYF. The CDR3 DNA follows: TGCGCCAGCAGCCCCCAAGGACTAGCGGGGGCTCGGACAGATACGCAGTATTTT.

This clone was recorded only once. CDR3 sequence reads: CASSIPPYYETQYF. As DNA, the CDR3 is TGTGCCAGTAGTATCCCTCCGTATTATGAGACCCAGTACTTC. This sequence joins TRBV19 and TRBJ2-5, with D unclear. The CDR3 is 14 residues long. Germline CDR1 reads LNHDA; CDR2 reads SQIVND (reference sequence). The V end was cut by 3 bases, the J end by 5 bases, with 13 bases between.

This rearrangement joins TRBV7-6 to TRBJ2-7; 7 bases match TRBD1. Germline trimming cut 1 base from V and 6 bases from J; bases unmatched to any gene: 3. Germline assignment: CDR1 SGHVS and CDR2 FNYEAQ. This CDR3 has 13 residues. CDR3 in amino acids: CASSLGDRAEQYF. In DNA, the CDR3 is TGTGCCAGCAGCTTAGGAGACAGGGCCGAGCAGTACTTC.

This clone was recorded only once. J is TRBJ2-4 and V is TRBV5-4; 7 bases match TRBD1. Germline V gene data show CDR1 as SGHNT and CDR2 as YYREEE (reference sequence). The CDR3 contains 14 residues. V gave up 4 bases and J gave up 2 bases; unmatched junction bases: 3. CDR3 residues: CASSETGSKNIQYF. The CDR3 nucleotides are TGTGCCAGCAGCGAGACAGGGTCCAAAAACATTCAGTACTTC.

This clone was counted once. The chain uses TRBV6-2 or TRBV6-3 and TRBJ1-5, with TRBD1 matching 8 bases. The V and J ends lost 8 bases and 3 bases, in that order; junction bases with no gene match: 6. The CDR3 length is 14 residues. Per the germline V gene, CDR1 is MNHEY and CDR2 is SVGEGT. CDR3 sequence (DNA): TGTGCCAGCTGCCAGGGGGCCGTCAATCAGCCCCAGCATTTT. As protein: CASCQGAVNQPQHF.

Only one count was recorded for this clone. CDR3 amino acids: CAWSRRSTNEKLFF. The CDR3 bases are TGTGCCTGGAGTCGGCGGTCCACTAATGAAAAACTGTTTTTT. This chain links TRBV30 with TRBJ1-4; no firm D call. Trimming stripped 2 bases from V and 2 bases from J, with 9 bases between. Looked up from germline, CDR1 is GTSNPN and CDR2 is SVGIG (reference sequence). The CDR3 length is 14 residues.

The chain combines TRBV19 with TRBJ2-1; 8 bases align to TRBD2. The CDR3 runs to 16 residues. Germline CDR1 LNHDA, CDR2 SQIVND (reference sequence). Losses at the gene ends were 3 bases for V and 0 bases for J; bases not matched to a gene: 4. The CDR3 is CASSIGGAASYNEQFF. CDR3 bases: TGTGCCAGTAGTATCGGGGGGGCGGCCTCCTACAATGAGCAGTTCTTC.

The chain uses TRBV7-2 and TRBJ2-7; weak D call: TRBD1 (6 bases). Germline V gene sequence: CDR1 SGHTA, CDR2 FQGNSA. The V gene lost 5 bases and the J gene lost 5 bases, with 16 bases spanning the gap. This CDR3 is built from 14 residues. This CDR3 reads CASSLIQGINEQYF. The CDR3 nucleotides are TGTGCCAGCAGCCTTATACAGGGAATAAACGAGCAGTACTTC. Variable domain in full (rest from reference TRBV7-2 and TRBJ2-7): GAGVSQSPSNKVTEKGKDVELRCDPISGHTALYWYRQSLGQGLEFLIYFQGNSAPDKSGLPSDRFSAERTGGSVSTLTIQRTQQEDSAVYLCASSLIQGINEQYFGPGTRLTVT.

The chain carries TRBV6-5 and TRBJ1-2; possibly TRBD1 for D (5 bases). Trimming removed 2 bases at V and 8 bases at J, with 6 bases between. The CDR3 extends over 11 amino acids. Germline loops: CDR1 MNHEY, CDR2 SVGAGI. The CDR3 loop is CASSYQGGYTF. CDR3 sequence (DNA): TGTGCCAGCAGTTACCAGGGAGGCTACACCTTC.

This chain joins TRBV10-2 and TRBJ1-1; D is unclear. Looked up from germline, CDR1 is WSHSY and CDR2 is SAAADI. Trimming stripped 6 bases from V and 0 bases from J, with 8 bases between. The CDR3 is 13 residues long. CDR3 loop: CASRAGLNTEAFF. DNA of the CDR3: TGCGCCAGCAGGGCAGGCCTGAACACTGAAGCTTTCTTT.

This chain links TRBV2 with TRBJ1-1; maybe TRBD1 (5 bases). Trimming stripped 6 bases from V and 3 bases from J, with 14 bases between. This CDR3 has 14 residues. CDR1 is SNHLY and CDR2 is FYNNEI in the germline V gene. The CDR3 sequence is CASSEQGGDTEAFF. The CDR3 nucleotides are TGTGCCAGCAGCGAGCAGGGAGGGGACACTGAAGCTTTCTTT.

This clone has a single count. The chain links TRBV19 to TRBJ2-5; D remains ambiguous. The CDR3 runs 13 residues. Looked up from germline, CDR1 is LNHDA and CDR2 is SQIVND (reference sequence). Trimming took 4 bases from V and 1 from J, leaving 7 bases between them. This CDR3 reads CASSRVFQETQYF. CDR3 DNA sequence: TGTGCCAGTAGTAGAGTCTTCCAAGAGACCCAGTACTTC. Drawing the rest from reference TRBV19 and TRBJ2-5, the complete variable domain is DGGITQSPKYLFRKEGQNVTLSCEQNLNHDAMYWYRQDPGQGLRLIYYSQIVNDFQKGDIAEGYSVSREKKESFPLTVTSAQKNPTAFYLCASSRVFQETQYFGPGTRLLVL.

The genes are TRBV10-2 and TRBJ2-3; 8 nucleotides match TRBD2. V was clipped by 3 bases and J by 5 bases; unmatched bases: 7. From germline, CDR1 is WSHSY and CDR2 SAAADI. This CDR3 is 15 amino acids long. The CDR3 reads CASSDIGGAGDTQYF. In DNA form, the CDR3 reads TGCGCCAGCAGTGATATCGGGGGGGCTGGAGATACGCAGTATTTT.

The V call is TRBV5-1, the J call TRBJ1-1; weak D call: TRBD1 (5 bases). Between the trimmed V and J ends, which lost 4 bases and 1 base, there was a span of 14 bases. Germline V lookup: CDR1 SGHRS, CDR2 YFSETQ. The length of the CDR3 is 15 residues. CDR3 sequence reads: CASSLHTDRNTEAFF. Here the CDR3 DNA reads TGCGCCAGCAGCCTACACACCGACAGGAACACTGAAGCTTTCTTT. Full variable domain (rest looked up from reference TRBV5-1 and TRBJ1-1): KAGVTQTPRYLIKTRGQQVTLSCSPISGHRSVSWYQQTPGQGLQFLFEYFSETQRNKGNFPGRFSGRQFSNSRSEMNVSTLELGDSALYLCASSLHTDRNTEAFFGQGTRLTVV.

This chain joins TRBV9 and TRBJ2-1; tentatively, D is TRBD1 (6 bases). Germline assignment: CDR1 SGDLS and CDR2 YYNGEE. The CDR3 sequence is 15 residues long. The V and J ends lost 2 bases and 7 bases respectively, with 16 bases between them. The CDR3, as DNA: TGTGCCAGCAGCGTTTCAGGGGTCATCATTAATGAGCAGTTCTTC. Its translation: CASSVSGVIINEQFF. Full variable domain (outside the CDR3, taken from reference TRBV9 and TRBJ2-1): DSGVTQTPKHLITATGQRVTLRCSPRSGDLSVYWYQQSLDQGLQFLIQYYNGEERAKGNILERFSAQQFPDLHSELNLSSLELGDSALYFCASSVSGVIINEQFFGPGTRLTVL.

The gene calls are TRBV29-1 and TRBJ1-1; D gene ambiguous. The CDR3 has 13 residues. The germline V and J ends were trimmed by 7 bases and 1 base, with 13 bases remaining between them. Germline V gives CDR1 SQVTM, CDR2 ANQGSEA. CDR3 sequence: CSGHQGENTEAFF. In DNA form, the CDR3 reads TGCAGCGGCCACCAAGGAGAGAACACTGAAGCTTTCTTT. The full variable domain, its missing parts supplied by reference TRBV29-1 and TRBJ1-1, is SAVISQKPSRDICQRGTSLTIQCQVDSQVTMMFWYRQQPGQSLTLIATANQGSEATYESGFVIDKFPISRPNLTFSTLTVSNMSPEDSSIYLCSGHQGENTEAFFGQGTRLTVV.

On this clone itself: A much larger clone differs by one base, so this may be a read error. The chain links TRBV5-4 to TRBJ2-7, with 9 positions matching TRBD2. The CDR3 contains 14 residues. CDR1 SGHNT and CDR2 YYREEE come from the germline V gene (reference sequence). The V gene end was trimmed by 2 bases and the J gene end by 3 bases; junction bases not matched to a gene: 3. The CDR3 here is CASSLGGGDYEQYF. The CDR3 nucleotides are TGTGCCAGCAGCTTAGGCGGGGGGGACTACGAGCAGTACTTC.

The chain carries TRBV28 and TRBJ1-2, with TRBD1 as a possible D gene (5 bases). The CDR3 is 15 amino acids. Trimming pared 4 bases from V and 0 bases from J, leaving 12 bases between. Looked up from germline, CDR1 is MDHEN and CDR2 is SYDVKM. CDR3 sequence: CASSSRVKANYGYTF. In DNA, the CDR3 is TGTGCCAGCAGTTCCAGGGTTAAAGCTAACTATGGCTACACCTTC.

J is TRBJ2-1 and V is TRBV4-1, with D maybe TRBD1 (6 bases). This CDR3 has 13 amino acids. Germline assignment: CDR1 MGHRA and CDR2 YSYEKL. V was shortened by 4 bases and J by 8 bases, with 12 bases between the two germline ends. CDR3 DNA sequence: TGCGCCAGCAGCCCCCCAGGGGACGATGAGCAGTTCTTC. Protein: CASSPPGDDEQFF.

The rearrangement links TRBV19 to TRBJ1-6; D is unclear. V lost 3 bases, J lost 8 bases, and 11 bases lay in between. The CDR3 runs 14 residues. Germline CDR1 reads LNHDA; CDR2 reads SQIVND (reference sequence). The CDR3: CASSILGRDSPLHF. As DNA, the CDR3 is TGTGCCAGTAGTATTTTGGGGAGGGATTCACCCCTCCACTTT.

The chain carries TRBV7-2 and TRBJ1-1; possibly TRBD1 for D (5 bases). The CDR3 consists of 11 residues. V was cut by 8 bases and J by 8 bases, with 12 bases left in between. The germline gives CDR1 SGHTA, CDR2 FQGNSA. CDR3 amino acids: CASGKQEEAFF. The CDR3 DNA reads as TGTGCCAGCGGAAAACAGGAGGAAGCTTTCTTT.

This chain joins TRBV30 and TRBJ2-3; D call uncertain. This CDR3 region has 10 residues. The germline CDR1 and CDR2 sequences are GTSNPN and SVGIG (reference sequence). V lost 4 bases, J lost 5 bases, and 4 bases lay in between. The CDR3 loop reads CAWIKDTQYF. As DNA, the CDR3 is TGTGCCTGGATAAAAGATACGCAGTATTTT.

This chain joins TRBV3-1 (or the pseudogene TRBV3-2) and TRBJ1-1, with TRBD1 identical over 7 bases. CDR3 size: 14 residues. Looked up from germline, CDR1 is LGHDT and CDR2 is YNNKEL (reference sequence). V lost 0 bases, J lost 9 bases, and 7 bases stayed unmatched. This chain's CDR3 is CASSQDLTGDQAFF. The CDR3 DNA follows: TGTGCCAGCAGCCAAGATCTTACAGGGGATCAAGCTTTCTTT.

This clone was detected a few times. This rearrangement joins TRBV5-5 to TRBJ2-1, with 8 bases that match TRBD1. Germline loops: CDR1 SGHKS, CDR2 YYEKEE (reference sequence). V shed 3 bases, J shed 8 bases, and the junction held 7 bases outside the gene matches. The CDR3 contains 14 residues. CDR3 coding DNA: TGTGCCAGCAGCTCAGGGGGCGGGGTATATGAGCAGTTCTTC. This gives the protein CASSSGGGVYEQFF.

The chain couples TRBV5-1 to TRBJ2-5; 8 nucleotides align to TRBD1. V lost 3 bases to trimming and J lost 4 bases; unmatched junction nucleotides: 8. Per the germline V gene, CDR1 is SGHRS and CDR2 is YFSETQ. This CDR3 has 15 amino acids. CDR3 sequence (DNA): TGCGCCAGCAGCTCCGGACAGGGAGGAGGAGAGACCCAGTACTTC. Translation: CASSSGQGGGETQYF.

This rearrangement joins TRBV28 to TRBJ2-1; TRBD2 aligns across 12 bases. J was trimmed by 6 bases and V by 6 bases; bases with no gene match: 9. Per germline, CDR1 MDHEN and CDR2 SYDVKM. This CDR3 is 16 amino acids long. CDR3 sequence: CASRLPLAGGPNEQFF. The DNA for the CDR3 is TGTGCCAGCAGACTACCACTAGCGGGGGGTCCCAATGAGCAGTTCTTC.